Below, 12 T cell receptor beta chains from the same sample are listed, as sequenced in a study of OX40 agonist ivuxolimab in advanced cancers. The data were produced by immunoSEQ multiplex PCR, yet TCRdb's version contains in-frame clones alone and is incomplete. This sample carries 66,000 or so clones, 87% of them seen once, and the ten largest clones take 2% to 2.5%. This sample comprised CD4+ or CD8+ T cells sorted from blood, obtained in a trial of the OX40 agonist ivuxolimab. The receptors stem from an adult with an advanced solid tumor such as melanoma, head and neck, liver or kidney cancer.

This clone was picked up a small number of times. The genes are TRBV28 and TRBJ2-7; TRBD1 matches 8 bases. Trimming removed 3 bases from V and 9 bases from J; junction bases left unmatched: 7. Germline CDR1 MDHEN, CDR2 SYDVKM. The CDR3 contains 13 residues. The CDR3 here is CASSFGQGSPQYF. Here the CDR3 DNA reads TGTGCCAGCAGTTTTGGACAGGGAAGCCCGCAGTACTTC.

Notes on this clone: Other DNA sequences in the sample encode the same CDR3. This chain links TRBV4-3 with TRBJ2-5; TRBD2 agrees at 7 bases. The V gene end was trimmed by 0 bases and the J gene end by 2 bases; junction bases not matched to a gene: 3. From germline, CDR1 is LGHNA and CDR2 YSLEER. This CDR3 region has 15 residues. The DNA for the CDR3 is TGCGCCAGCAGCCAAGATCGCGGGAGTCAAGAGACCCAGTACTTC. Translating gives CASSQDRGSQETQYF.

CDR3 DNA: TGTGCCAGCAGCTTTAATGCGAACACCGGGGAGCTGTTTTTT. As protein: CASSFNANTGELFF. The chain couples TRBV11-2 to TRBJ2-2; D is uncertain. V lost 3 bases, J lost 0 bases, and 5 bases lay in between. The V gene's germline CDR1 is SGHAT and CDR2 FQNNGV. The CDR3 extends over 14 amino acids.

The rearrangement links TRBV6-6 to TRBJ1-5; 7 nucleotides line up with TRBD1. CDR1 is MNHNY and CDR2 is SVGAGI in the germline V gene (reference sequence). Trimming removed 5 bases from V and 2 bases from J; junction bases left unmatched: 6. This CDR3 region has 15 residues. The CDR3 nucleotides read TGTGCCAGCAGTAGCCAGGGGGATGGCAATCAGCCCCAGCATTTT. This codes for CASSSQGDGNQPQHF.

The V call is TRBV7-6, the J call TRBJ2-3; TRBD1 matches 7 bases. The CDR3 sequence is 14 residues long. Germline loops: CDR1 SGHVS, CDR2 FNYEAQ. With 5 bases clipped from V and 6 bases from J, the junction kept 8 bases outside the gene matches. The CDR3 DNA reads TGTGCCAGCAGCCCGGACGACAGGGCGGATACGCAGTATTTT. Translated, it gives CASSPDDRADTQYF.

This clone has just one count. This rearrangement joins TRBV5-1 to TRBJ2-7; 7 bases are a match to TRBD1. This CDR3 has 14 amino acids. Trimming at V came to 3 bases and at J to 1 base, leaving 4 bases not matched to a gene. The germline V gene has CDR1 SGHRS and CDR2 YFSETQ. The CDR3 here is CASSWGQSSYEQYF. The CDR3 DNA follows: TGCGCCAGCAGCTGGGGACAGTCATCCTACGAGCAGTACTTC.

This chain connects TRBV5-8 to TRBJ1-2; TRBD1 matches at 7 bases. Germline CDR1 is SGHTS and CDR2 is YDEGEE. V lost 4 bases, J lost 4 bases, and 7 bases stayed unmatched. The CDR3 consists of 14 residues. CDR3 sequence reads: CASSPTGKLYGYTF. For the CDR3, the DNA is TGTGCCAGCAGCCCGACAGGGAAACTCTATGGCTACACCTTC.

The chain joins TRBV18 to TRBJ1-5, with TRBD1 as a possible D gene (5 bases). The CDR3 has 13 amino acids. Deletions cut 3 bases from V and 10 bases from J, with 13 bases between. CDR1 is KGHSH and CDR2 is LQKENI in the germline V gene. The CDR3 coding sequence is TGTGCCAGCTCACCCGGGACCTCTCAACCCCAGCATTTT. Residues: CASSPGTSQPQHF.

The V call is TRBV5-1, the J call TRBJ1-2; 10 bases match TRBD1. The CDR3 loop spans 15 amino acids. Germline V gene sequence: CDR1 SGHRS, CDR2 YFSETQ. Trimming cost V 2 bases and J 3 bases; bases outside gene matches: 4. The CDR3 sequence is CASSLSGTGDYGYTF. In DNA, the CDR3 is TGCGCCAGCAGCTTATCCGGGACAGGGGACTATGGCTACACCTTC.

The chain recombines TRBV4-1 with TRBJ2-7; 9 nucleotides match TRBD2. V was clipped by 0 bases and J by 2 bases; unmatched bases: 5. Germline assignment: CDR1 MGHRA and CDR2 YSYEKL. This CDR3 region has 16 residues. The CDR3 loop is CASSQDSSGRPYEQYF. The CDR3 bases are TGCGCCAGCAGCCAAGATTCCAGCGGGAGGCCCTACGAGCAGTACTTC.

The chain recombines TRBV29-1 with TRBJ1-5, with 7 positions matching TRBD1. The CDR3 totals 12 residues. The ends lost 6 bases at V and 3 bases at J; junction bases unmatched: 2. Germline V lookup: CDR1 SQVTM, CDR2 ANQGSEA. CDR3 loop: CSVQGVNQPQHF. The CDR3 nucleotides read TGCAGCGTGCAGGGGGTCAATCAGCCCCAGCATTTT.

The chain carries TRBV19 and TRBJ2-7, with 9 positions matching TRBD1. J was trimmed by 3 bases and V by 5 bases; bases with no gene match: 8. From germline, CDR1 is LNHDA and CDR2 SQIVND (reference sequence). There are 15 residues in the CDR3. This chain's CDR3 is CASSAGQGPYYEQYF. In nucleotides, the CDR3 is TGTGCCAGTAGTGCGGGACAGGGACCCTACTACGAGCAGTACTTC.